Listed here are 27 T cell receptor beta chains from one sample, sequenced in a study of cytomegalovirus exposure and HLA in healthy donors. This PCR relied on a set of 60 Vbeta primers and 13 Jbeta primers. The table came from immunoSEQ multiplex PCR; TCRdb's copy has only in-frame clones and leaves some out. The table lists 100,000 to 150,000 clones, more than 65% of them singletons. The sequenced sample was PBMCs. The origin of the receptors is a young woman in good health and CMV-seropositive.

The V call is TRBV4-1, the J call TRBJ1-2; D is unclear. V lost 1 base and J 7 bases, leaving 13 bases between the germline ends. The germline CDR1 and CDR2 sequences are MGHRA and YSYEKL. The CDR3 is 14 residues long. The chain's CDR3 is CASSQVIREGGYTF. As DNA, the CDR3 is TGCGCCAGCAGCCAAGTTATTCGGGAAGGTGGCTACACCTTC.

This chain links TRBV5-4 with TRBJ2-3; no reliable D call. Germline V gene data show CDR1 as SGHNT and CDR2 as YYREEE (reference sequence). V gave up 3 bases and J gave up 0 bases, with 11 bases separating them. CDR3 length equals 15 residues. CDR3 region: CASSSTPTSTDTQYF. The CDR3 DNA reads TGTGCCAGCAGCTCGACTCCAACTAGCACAGATACGCAGTATTTT.

The CDR3: CASSPGGGYGYTF. CDR3 nucleotide sequence: TGTGCCAGCAGTCCAGGGGGTGGCTATGGCTACACCTTC. This sequence joins TRBV27 and TRBJ1-2; 7 bases line up with TRBD1. The CDR3 is 13 amino acids. Unmatched junction bases numbered 4, after V lost 5 bases and J lost 4 bases. Germline CDR1 and CDR2: MNHEY and SMNVEV (reference sequence).

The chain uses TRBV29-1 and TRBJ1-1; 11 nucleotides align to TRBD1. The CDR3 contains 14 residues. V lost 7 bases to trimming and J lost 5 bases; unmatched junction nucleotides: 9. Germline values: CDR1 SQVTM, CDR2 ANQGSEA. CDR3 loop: CSGTGQGVGTEAFF. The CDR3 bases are TGCAGCGGAACGGGACAGGGGGTGGGTACTGAAGCTTTCTTT.

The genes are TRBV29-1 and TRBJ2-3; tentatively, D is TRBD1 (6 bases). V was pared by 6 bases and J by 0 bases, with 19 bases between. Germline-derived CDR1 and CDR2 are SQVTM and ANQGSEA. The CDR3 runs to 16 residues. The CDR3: CSVTARPGHSTDTQYF. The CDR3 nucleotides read TGCAGCGTCACCGCGCGACCGGGACACAGCACAGATACGCAGTATTTT.

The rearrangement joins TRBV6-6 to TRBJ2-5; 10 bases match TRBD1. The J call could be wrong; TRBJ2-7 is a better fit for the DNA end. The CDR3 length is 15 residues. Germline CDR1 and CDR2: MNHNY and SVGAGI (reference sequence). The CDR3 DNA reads TGTGCCAGCAGTCATCCGGGACAGGGGATAGCCGAGCAGTACTTC. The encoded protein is CASSHPGQGIAEQYF.

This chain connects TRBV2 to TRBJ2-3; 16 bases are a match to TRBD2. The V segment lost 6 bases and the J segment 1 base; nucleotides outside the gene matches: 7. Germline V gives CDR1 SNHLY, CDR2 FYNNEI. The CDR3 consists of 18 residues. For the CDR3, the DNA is TGTGCCAGCAGGAGGGGGACTAGCGGGGGGGCCGGCACAGATACGCAGTATTTT. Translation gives CASRRGTSGGAGTDTQYF.

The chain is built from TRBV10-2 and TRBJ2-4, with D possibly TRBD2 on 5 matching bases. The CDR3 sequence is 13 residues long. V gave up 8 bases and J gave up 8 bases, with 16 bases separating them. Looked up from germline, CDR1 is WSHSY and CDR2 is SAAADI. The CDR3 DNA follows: TGCGCCAGCCCCCCCGGGGTAAAGGACATTCAGTACTTC. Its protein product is CASPPGVKDIQYF.

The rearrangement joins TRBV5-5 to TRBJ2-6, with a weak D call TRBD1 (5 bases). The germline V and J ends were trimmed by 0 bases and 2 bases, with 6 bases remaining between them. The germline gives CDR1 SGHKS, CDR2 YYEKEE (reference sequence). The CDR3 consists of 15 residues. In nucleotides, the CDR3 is TGTGCCAGCAGCTTGGGGGGCACTGGGGCCAACGTCCTGACTTTC. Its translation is CASSLGGTGANVLTF.

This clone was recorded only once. CDR3: CASSPHPTGGQFF. CDR3 coding DNA: TGTGCCAGCAGTCCCCACCCGACAGGCGGGCAGTTCTTC. V is TRBV27 and J is TRBJ2-1; TRBD1 might be the D (6 bases). Germline V gene data show CDR1 as MNHEY and CDR2 as SMNVEV (reference sequence). Trimming took 5 bases from V and 12 from J, leaving 17 bases between them. CDR3 length: 13 residues.

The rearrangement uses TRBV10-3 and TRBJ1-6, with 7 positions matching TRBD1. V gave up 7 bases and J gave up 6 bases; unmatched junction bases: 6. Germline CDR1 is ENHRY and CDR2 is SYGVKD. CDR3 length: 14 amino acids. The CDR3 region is CAINPGQSNSPLHF. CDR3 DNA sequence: TGTGCCATCAACCCGGGACAGAGTAATTCACCCCTCCACTTT.

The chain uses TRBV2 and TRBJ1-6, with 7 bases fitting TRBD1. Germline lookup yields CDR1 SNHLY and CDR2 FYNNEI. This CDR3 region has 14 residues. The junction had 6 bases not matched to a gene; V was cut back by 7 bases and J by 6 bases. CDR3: CASIGTALNSPLHF. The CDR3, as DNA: TGTGCCAGCATCGGGACAGCCCTTAATTCACCCCTCCACTTT.

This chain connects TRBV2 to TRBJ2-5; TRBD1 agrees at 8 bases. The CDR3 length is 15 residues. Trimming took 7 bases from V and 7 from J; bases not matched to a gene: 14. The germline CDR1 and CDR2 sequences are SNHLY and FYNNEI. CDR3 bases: TGTGCCAGCACCATCCTCGGACAGGGTGAGGGGACCCAGTACTTC. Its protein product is CASTILGQGEGTQYF.

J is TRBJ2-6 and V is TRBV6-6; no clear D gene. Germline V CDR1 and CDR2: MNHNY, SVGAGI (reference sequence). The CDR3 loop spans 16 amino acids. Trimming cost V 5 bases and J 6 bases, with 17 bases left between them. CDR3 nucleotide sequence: TGTGCCAGCAGTCGCCCATTCGGGTTAGAGGCCAACGTCCTGACTTTC. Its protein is CASSRPFGLEANVLTF.

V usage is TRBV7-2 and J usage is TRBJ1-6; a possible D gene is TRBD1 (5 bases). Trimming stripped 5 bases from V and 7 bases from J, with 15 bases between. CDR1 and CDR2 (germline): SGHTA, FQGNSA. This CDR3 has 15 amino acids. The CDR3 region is CASSRTGTDNSPLHF. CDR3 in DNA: TGTGCCAGCAGCAGGACCGGGACTGACAATTCACCCCTCCACTTT. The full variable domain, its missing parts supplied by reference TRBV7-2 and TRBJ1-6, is GAGVSQSPSNKVTEKGKDVELRCDPISGHTALYWYRQSLGQGLEFLIYFQGNSAPDKSGLPSDRFSAERTGGSVSTLTIQRTQQEDSAVYLCASSRTGTDNSPLHFGNGTRLTVT.

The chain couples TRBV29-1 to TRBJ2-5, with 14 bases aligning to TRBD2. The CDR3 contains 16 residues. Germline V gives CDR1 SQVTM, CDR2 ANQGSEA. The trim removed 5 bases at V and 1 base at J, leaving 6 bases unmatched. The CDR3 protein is CSVWTSGGQPQETQYF. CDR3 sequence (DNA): TGCAGCGTTTGGACTAGCGGGGGGCAACCCCAAGAGACCCAGTACTTC.

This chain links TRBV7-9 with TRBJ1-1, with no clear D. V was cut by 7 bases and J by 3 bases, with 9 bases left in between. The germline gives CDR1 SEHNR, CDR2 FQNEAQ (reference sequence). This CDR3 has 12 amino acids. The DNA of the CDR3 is TGTGCCAGCACCTACGAGGACACTGAAGCTTTCTTT. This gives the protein CASTYEDTEAFF.

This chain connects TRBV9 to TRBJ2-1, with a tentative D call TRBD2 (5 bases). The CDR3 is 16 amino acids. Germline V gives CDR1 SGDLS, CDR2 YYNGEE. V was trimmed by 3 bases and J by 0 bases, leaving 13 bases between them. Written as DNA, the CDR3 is TGTGCCAGCAGCGGAACCTTAGCGAGCTCCTACAATGAGCAGTTCTTC. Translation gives CASSGTLASSYNEQFF.

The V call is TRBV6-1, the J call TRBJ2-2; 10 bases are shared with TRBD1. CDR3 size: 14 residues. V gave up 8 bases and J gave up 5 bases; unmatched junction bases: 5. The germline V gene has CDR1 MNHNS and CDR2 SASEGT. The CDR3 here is CASDRGLDTGELFF. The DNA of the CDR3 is TGTGCCAGCGACAGGGGGCTCGATACCGGGGAGCTGTTTTTT.

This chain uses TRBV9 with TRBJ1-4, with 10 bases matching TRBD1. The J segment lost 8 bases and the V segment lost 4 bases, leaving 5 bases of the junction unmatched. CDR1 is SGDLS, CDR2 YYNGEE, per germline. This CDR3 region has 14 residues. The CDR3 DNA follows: TGTGCCAGCAGCATGACAGGGGGCCACGAAAAACTGTTTTTT. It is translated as CASSMTGGHEKLFF.

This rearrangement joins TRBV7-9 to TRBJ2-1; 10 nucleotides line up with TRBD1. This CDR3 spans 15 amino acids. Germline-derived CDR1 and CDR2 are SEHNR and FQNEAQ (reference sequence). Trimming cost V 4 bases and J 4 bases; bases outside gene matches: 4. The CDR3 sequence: CASSSTGGEYNEQFF. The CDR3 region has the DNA TGTGCCAGCAGCTCGACAGGGGGCGAATACAATGAGCAGTTCTTC.

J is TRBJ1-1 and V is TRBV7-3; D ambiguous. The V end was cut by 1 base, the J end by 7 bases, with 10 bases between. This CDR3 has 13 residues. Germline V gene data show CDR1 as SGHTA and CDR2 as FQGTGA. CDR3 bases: TGTGCCAGCAGCTTAAGCTGGGAGGGTGAAGCTTTCTTT. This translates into CASSLSWEGEAFF.

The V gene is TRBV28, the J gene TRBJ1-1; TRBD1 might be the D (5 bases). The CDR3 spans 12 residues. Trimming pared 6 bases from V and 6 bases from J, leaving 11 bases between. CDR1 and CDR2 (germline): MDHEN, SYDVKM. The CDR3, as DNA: TGTGCCAGCAGCTCCCAGGGATCTGAAGCTTTCTTT. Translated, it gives CASSSQGSEAFF.

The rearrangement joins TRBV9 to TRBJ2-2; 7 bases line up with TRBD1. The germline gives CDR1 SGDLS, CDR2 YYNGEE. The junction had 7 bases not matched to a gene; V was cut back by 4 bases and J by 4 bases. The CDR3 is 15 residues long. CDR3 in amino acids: CASSKSGQLTGELFF. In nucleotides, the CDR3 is TGTGCCAGCAGCAAATCGGGACAGCTCACCGGGGAGCTGTTTTTT.

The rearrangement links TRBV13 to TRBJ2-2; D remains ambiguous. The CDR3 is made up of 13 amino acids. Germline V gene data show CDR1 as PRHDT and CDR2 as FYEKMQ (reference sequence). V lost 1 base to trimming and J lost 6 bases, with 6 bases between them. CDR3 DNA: TGTGCCAGCAGCTTAGTGGGCTCCGGGGAGCTGTTTTTT. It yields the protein CASSLVGSGELFF.

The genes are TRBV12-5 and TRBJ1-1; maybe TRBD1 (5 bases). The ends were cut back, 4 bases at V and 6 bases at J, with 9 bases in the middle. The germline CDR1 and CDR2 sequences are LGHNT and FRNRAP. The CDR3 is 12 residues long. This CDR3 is CASGYGGAEAFF. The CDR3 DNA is TGTGCTAGTGGTTACGGGGGGGCTGAAGCTTTCTTT.

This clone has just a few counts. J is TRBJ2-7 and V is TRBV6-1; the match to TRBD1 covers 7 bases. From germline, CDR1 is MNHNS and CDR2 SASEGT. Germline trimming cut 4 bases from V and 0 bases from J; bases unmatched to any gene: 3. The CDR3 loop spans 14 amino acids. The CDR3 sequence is CASSARDSSYEQYF. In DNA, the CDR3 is TGTGCCAGCAGTGCCCGGGACAGCTCCTACGAGCAGTACTTC.